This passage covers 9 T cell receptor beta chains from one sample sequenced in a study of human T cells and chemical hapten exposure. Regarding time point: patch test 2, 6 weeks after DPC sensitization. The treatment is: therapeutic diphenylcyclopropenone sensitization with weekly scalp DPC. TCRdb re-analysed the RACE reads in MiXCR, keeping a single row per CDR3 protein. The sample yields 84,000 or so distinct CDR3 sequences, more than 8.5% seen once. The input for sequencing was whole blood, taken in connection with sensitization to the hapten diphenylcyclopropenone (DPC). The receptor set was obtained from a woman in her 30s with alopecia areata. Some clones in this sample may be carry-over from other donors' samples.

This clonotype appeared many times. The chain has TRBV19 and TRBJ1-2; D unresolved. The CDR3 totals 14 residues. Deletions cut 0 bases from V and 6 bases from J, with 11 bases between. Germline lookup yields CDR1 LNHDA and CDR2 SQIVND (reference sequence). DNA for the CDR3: TGTGCCAGTAGTATAGATCTAAGGGTTCATGGCTACACCTTC. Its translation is CASSIDLRVHGYTF.

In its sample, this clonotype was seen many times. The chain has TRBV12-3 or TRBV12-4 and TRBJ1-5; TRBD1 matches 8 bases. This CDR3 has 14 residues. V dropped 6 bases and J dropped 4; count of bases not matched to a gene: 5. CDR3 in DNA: TGTGCCAGCAGCCCGAGGACAGGGAATCAGCCCCAGCATTTT. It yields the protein CASSPRTGNQPQHF.

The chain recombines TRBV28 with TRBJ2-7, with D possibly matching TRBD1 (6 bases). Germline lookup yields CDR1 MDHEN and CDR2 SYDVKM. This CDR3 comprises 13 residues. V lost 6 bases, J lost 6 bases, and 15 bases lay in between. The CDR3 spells CASRGPLGGEQYF. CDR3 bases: TGTGCCAGCAGGGGACCCTTAGGGGGCGAGCAGTACTTC. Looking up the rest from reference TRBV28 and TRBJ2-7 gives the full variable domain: DVKVTQSSRYLVKRTGEKVFLECVQDMDHENMFWYRQDPGLGLRLIYFSYDVKMKEKGDIPEGYSVSREKKERFSLILESASTNQTSMYLCASRGPLGGEQYFGPGTRLTVT.

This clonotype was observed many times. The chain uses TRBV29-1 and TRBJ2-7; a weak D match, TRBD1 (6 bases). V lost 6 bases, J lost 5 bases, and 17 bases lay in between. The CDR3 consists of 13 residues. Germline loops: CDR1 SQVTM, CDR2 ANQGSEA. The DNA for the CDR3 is TGCAGCGTACGGGGCACAGGGAGACACGAGCAGTACTTC. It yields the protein CSVRGTGRHEQYF.

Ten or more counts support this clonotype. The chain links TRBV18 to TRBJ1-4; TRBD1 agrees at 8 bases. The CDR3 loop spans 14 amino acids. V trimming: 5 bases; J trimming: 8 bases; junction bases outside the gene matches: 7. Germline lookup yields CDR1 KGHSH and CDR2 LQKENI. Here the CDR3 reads CASSSRTGNEKLFF. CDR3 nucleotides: TGTGCCAGCTCATCCCGGACAGGGAACGAAAAACTGTTTTTT.

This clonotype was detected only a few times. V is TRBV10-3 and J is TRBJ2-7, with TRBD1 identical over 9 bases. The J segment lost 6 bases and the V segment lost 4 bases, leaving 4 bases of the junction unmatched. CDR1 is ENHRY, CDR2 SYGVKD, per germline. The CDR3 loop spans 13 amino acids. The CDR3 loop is CAISGPTGGEQYF. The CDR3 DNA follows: TGTGCCATCAGTGGCCCGACAGGGGGCGAGCAGTACTTC.

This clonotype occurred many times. CDR3 protein: CAISEMGRSSGANVLTF. The CDR3, as DNA: TGTGCCATCAGTGAGATGGGCCGGAGCTCTGGGGCCAACGTCCTGACTTTC. The V gene is TRBV10-3, the J gene TRBJ2-6; D is uncertain. Germline V gene data show CDR1 as ENHRY and CDR2 as SYGVKD. Trimming removed 2 bases at V and 0 bases at J, with 11 bases between. This CDR3 comprises 17 residues.

The CDR3 spells CASSLDGFNYGYTF. The CDR3 DNA sequence: TGTGCCAGCAGCTTAGACGGATTTAACTATGGCTACACCTTC. The V and J genes are TRBV7-2 and TRBJ1-2; D gene unclear. The CDR3 totals 14 residues. Germline loops: CDR1 SGHTA, CDR2 FQGNSA. V dropped 1 base and J dropped 1 base, with 7 bases sitting between them.

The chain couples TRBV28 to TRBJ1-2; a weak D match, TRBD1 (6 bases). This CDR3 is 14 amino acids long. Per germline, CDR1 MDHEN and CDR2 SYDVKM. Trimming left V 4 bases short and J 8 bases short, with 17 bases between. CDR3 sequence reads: CASSSLGGRLGYTF. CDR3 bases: TGTGCCAGCAGTTCCCTAGGGGGGAGATTGGGCTACACCTTC.